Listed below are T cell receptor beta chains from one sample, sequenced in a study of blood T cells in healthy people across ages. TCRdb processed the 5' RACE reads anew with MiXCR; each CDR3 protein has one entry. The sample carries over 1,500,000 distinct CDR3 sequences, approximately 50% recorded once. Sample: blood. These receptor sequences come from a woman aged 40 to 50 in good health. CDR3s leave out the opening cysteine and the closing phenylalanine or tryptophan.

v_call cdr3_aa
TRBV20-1 SARDPTRAQETQY
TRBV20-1 GATIGVRDQPQH
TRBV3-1 ASSQSGRLAGAETQY
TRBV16 ASSQSYSRNQPQH
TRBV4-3 ASSQDLSSGNQPQH
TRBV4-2 ASSQEGTGEETQY
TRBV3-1 ASTWTDNEQY
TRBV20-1 SATAPDSFYGYT
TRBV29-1 SVIRVSQETQY
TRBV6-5 ASKIQGVSYNSPLH
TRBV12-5 ASVEGGEIATEAF
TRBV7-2 ASSLGPGAVNEKLF
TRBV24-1 ATSDRTSGGEDEQF
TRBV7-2 ASSSAAGSGRPQH
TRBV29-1 SVGDAETQY
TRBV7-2 ASSFSSSGRYNEQF
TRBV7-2 ASSLGTGFINQPQH
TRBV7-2 ASSPGWGYNEKLF
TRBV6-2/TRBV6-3 ASSYPGKANYGYT
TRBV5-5 ASSLWGDTYNEQF
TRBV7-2 ASSLGGQAEYEQY
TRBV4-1 ASSQGDGSGYGYT
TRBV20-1 SASAPSYEQY
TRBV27 ASRGQGPFLH
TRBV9 ASSVTGVNEKLF
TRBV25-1 ASSEFGRYEQY
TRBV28 ASSKFDEAF